This TCR beta chain appears in the sequencing data of a study of blood T cell repertoires in COVID-19 (TCRdb year 2020). A note on the overall study: Collaborator samples came from the United States, Italy and Spain and covered acute and convalescent phases of COVID-19. The material from the prospective study consisted of cDNA or gDNA derived from T cells, B-cell-depleted T cells, or PBMCs. A freely available public database, intended as a resource for researchers studying the immune response to SARS-CoV-2, is where the repertoires were released. The dataset comprised deeply sampled blood TCRbeta repertoires from subjects exposed to, actively infected with, or recovered from COVID-19. Where available, HLA class I and class II types were taken from metadata supplied by the sample provider and were not determined by assay-based typing. Sample metadata almost always included a de-identified subject ID, COVID-19 status, age in years and sex. The samples were drawn from two sources: the first 160 participants of the ongoing ImmuneRACE study, and over 1,000 subjects contributed by 6 global collaborators.

Whole blood was collected in K2EDTA tubes by collaborating institutions according to the institutions' own protocols. For TCRbeta analysis, collaborator samples were shipped as frozen whole blood, as isolated PBMCs, or as DNA extracted from either sample type. The immunoSEQ Assay, a bias-controlled multiplex PCR, was used to amplify TCRbeta CDR3 regions from genomic DNA. The paper's data handling went like this. The number of nucleated cells in each sample was estimated from the amplification of reference gene primers within the assay. Sequence reads were collapsed and filtered to measure the absolute abundance of every unique TCRbeta CDR3 rearrangement. For each sample, productive Simpson clonality was calculated by taking the square root of Simpson's diversity index across productive rearrangements. TCRdb provides this immuneACCESS table in a form limited to in-frame rearrangements. Some clones are lacking; in checked studies, under half of them reflect an unresolved V gene, and why the rest are absent is not known. D and trimming come from the DNA, and the V and J calls and clone size come from that table. In this sample the table shows 130,000 to 150,000 clones, around four fifths of which occur a single time. Roughly 2.9% of the sample goes to the ten largest clones.

The research as a whole found: The quantity of clinical and demographic metadata differed by source and by participant and was supplied without curation.

Remarks on this clone: The target of this receptor is not known. No base quality values were provided; no much bigger clone lies one nucleotide off.

The material sequenced was peripheral blood. The clonotype comes from a woman aged 35 to 49 with active or convalescent COVID-19.

In nucleotides, the sequence is TGTGCCAGTAGTATAGAATGGGACAGGTCCACTGAAGCTTTCTTT. Translated, it gives CASSIEWDRSTEAFF. The V and J segments used are TRBV19 and TRBJ1-1; 8 bases in the junction line up with TRBD1. Measured from the cysteine to the phenylalanine, the CDR3 is 15 residues long. CDR3 DNA only is kept here, 45 bases in frame from base 1. From the germline V gene (reference sequence), CDR1 is LNHDA and CDR2 is SQIVND. Germline trimming amounts to 0 bases on V and 4 bases on J, with 4 as the count of junction bases outside the gene matches.